These 20 T cell receptor beta chains originate from one sample sequenced in a study of blood T cell repertoires in COVID-19. Sequencing was performed with immunoSEQ multiplex PCR; in TCRdb, only in-frame clones are kept and a portion is missing. Of over 250,000 clones listed, almost 85% are singletons. The sequenced material came from peripheral blood. All receptors come from a man in his fifties or sixties with active or convalescent COVID-19.

This chain connects TRBV5-1 to TRBJ2-5; 7 bases align to TRBD2. CDR1 and CDR2 from the germline V gene are SGHRS and YFSETQ. This CDR3 region has 14 residues. V was pared by 4 bases and J by 0 bases, with 3 bases of the junction left unmatched. CDR3 in DNA: TGCGCCAGCAGCCCTGGGACTAACCAAGAGACCCAGTACTTC. This codes for CASSPGTNQETQYF.

This clone was seen once. J is TRBJ2-2 and V is TRBV7-9, with a possible D match to TRBD2 (6 bases). Trimming stripped 0 bases from V and 2 bases from J, with 7 bases between. CDR3 length: 15 residues. In germline, CDR1 is SEHNR, CDR2 FQNEAQ (reference sequence). CDR3 DNA sequence: TGTGCCAGCAGCTTAGCCGGGAGAAACACCGGGGAGCTGTTTTTT. Translating gives CASSLAGRNTGELFF.

V gene TRBV10-3 combines with J gene TRBJ1-1; perhaps TRBD1 as D (6 bases). This CDR3 spans 11 amino acids. The V end lost 9 bases, the J end lost 5 bases, and 10 bases lay between the germline ends. From germline, CDR1 is ENHRY and CDR2 SYGVKD. CDR3 DNA: TGTGCCATATCCAGGGGTACTGAAGCTTTCTTT. Translation: CAISRGTEAFF.

The chain couples TRBV10-3 to TRBJ1-2; D unclear. V dropped 2 bases and J dropped 8 bases, with 9 bases sitting between them. Per the germline V gene, CDR1 is ENHRY and CDR2 is SYGVKD. The CDR3 loop spans 12 amino acids. Here the CDR3 DNA reads TGTGCCATCAGTGAGAGCGGAGGAGGCTACACCTTC. Translation gives CAISESGGGYTF.

This sequence joins TRBV4-2 and TRBJ2-1; TRBD2 matches 8 bases. This CDR3 comprises 16 residues. The ends lost 0 bases at V and 3 bases at J; junction bases unmatched: 4. CDR1 and CDR2 from the germline V gene are LGHNA and YNFKEQ. For the CDR3, the DNA is TGTGCCAGCAGCCAAGACCCAGCGGGAGACTACAATGAGCAGTTCTTC. This sequence encodes CASSQDPAGDYNEQFF.

This clone was observed once. The V gene is TRBV12-3 or TRBV12-4, the J gene TRBJ2-1; 8 nucleotides align to TRBD2. The V segment lost 2 bases and the J segment 10 bases; nucleotides outside the gene matches: 4. This CDR3 contains 13 residues. This CDR3 reads CASSLKTSAEQFF. As DNA, the CDR3 is TGTGCCAGCAGTTTAAAGACTAGCGCCGAGCAGTTCTTC.

This clone was counted a few times. This chain joins TRBV28 and TRBJ1-6; 7 bases are a match to TRBD1. The CDR3 contains 15 residues. V lost 6 bases to trimming and J lost 15 bases; unmatched junction nucleotides: 17. Looked up from germline, CDR1 is MDHEN and CDR2 is SYDVKM. CDR3 region: CASRGGGTPRLVLHF. CDR3 nucleotides: TGTGCCAGCAGAGGGGGCGGGACGCCACGTTTGGTCCTCCACTTT. The full variable domain, in which reference TRBV28 and TRBJ1-6 provide the parts outside the CDR3, is DVKVTQSSRYLVKRTGEKVFLECVQDMDHENMFWYRQDPGLGLRLIYFSYDVKMKEKGDIPEGYSVSREKKERFSLILESASTNQTSMYLCASRGGGTPRLVLHFGNGTRLTVT.

The chain joins TRBV4-2 to TRBJ1-4; 11 nucleotides agree with TRBD1. The junction had 8 bases not matched to a gene; V was cut back by 6 bases and J by 2 bases. The CDR3 sequence is 17 residues long. The germline gives CDR1 LGHNA, CDR2 YNFKEQ. CDR3 amino acids: CASRSGTGGRTNEKLFF. The CDR3 DNA is TGTGCCAGCAGGTCCGGGACAGGGGGTCGCACTAATGAAAAACTGTTTTTT.

The genes are TRBV19 and TRBJ2-3; D gene uncertain. The length of the CDR3 is 14 residues. Trimming shortened V by 8 bases and J by 2 bases, and 14 bases separated the two germline ends. Per germline, CDR1 LNHDA and CDR2 SQIVND (reference sequence). CDR3 sequence: CASSDTQHTDTQYF. The CDR3 coding sequence is TGTGCCAGTTCCGACACACAGCACACAGATACGCAGTATTTT.

The chain uses TRBV12-3 or TRBV12-4 and TRBJ1-1; a possible D gene is TRBD1 (6 bases). The CDR3 consists of 12 residues. The V gene lost 5 bases and the J gene lost 7 bases, with 11 bases spanning the gap. The CDR3 coding sequence is TGTGCCAGCAGTGACAGGACACATGAAGCTTTCTTT. Its translation: CASSDRTHEAFF.

The rearrangement uses TRBV18 and TRBJ1-1, with D possibly matching TRBD1 (6 bases). Trimming took off 2 bases at V and 3 bases at J, with 7 bases between the two ends. The germline V gene has CDR1 KGHSH and CDR2 LQKENI. This CDR3 contains 13 residues. The CDR3 bases are TGTGCCAGCTCACCAAAGGGGGACACTGAAGCTTTCTTT. It encodes CASSPKGDTEAFF.

The chain employs TRBV11-2 and TRBJ1-6, with D possibly TRBD1 on 6 matching bases. CDR1 SGHAT and CDR2 FQNNGV come from the germline V gene. This CDR3 has 12 amino acids. The V and J ends lost 5 bases and 7 bases respectively, with 6 bases between them. This CDR3 reads CASSQGNSPLHF. CDR3 sequence (DNA): TGTGCCAGCAGCCAGGGGAATTCACCCCTCCACTTT. Full variable domain (outside the CDR3, taken from reference TRBV11-2 and TRBJ1-6): EAGVAQSPRYKIIEKRQSVAFWCNPISGHATLYWYQQILGQGPKLLIQFQNNGVVDDSQLPKDRFSAERLKGVDSTLKIQPAKLEDSAVYLCASSQGNSPLHFGNGTRLTVT.

In its sample, this clone was seen once. The chain combines TRBV7-8 with TRBJ2-4; D possibly corresponds to TRBD2 (7 bases). Germline CDR1 reads SGHVS; CDR2 reads FQNEAQ. The CDR3 is 14 residues long. Trimming pared 5 bases from V and 16 bases from J, leaving 24 bases between. Here the CDR3 DNA reads TGTGCCAGCAGCGCAATGCCACTGGGGGGGCTCGGATACTTC. The encoded protein is CASSAMPLGGLGYF.

V and J are TRBV7-2 and TRBJ1-2; no firm D call. V shed 1 base and J shed 4 bases, with 10 bases lying between them. From germline, CDR1 is SGHTA and CDR2 FQGNSA. The CDR3 extends over 14 amino acids. The CDR3, as DNA: TGTGCCAGCAGCTTAGGCCAGGAGGTCTATGGCTACACCTTC. Translation: CASSLGQEVYGYTF.

The V call is TRBV3-1 (or the pseudogene TRBV3-2), the J call TRBJ2-3, with TRBD2 matching 10 bases. CDR1 LGHDT and CDR2 YNNKEL come from the germline V gene (reference sequence). V lost 1 base, J lost 0 bases, and 10 bases stayed unmatched. The CDR3 is 19 residues long. In DNA, the CDR3 is TGTGCCAGCAGCCAAGTAGCTCTAGCGGGAGCGCTTAGCACAGATACGCAGTATTTT. Its protein is CASSQVALAGALSTDTQYF.

This clone was counted a few times. This chain connects TRBV19 to TRBJ2-2; a possible D gene is TRBD2 (6 bases). Per germline, CDR1 LNHDA and CDR2 SQIVND (reference sequence). The length of the CDR3 is 15 residues. Trimming shortened V by 4 bases and J by 3 bases, and 12 bases separated the two germline ends. Here the CDR3 reads CASSRAGLDTGELFF. CDR3 coding DNA: TGTGCCAGTAGTAGGGCGGGATTGGACACCGGGGAGCTGTTTTTT.

The rearrangement links TRBV28 to TRBJ2-7, with TRBD2 matching 10 bases. This CDR3 spans 16 amino acids. Per the germline V gene, CDR1 is MDHEN and CDR2 is SYDVKM. The V gene end was trimmed by 6 bases and the J gene end by 1 base; junction bases not matched to a gene: 9. The CDR3 is CASRSTRTSGSYEQYF. CDR3 bases: TGTGCCAGCAGATCTACCCGGACTAGCGGATCCTACGAGCAGTACTTC.

The V gene is TRBV7-9, the J gene TRBJ2-7; D might be TRBD1 (6 bases). The V and J ends lost 5 bases and 1 base respectively, with 9 bases between them. CDR1 is SEHNR, CDR2 FQNEAQ, per germline (reference sequence). The CDR3 is 13 amino acids. The chain's CDR3 is CASSRDTSYEQYF. The CDR3, as DNA: TGTGCCAGCAGCCGGGACACTTCCTACGAGCAGTACTTC.

The V gene is TRBV2, the J gene TRBJ1-2, with 8 bases fitting TRBD1. This CDR3 is built from 13 residues. Trimming removed 7 bases from V and 8 bases from J; junction bases left unmatched: 9. Germline CDR1 SNHLY, CDR2 FYNNEI. CDR3 sequence: CASKVQGAEGYTF. In DNA, the CDR3 is TGTGCCAGCAAGGTCCAGGGGGCAGAAGGCTACACCTTC.

A single count supports this clone. The V call is TRBV7-9, the J call TRBJ2-3, with 11 bases that match TRBD2. This CDR3 spans 17 amino acids. Germline V gives CDR1 SEHNR, CDR2 FQNEAQ (reference sequence). V lost 1 base and J lost 0; bases outside the gene matches: 3. The CDR3 spells CASSLGGTSGSTDTQYF. CDR3 in DNA: TGTGCCAGCAGCTTAGGGGGGACTAGCGGAAGCACAGATACGCAGTATTTT.